This passage covers 14 T cell receptor beta chains from one sample sequenced in a study of T cells in localized non-small cell lung cancer. Using immunoSEQ multiplex PCR, the repertoire was profiled, and TCRdb retains in-frame clones only, with some absent. The sample consists of 30,000 to 45,000 clones, 75% to 90% of them appearing once. The sample in question was peripheral blood, obtained before any cancer treatment. Receptors were obtained from a woman aged 40-69 years with stage I lung adenocarcinoma.

The gene calls are TRBV29-1 and TRBJ1-3; D is ambiguous. Trimming removed 5 bases at V and 0 bases at J, with 8 bases between. The CDR3 totals 13 residues. CDR1 and CDR2 from the germline V gene are SQVTM and ANQGSEA. The CDR3 protein is CSVLVNSGNTIYF. The CDR3 DNA is TGCAGCGTTTTAGTGAACTCTGGAAACACCATATATTTT.

V usage is TRBV21-1 and J usage is TRBJ2-7; TRBD1 is the table's D call, not checked against the DNA. TRBV21-1 is a recognized pseudogene. This CDR3 has 15 amino acids. CDR3 sequence (DNA): TGTGCCAGCAGCAATCCGGGACAGGCGCTCGACGAGCAGTACTTC. Its translation is CASSNPGQALDEQYF.

This chain uses TRBV7-9 with TRBJ2-7, with TRBD1 identical over 8 bases. Germline V gives CDR1 SEHNR, CDR2 FQNEAQ (reference sequence). There are 15 residues in the CDR3. V lost 4 bases, J lost 7 bases, and 12 bases stayed unmatched. The DNA of the CDR3 is TGTGCCAGCAGCTCAGACAGGGGCGATCTATGGGAGCAGTACTTC. Protein product: CASSSDRGDLWEQYF.

The count of this clone is one. The chain uses TRBV28 and TRBJ1-1, with 7 bases aligning to TRBD1. The length of the CDR3 is 15 residues. V gave up 6 bases and J gave up 6 bases; unmatched junction bases: 13. Germline CDR1 is MDHEN and CDR2 is SYDVKM. The CDR3 DNA follows: TGTGCCAGCAGAATAGTAACAGGGGTAGGAGCTGAAGCTTTCTTT. It yields the protein CASRIVTGVGAEAFF.

V is TRBV6-1 and J is TRBJ2-1; TRBD2 agrees at 15 bases. Germline V gene data show CDR1 as MNHNS and CDR2 as SASEGT. The CDR3 runs 12 residues. V dropped 8 bases and J dropped 15; count of bases not matched to a gene: 5. CDR3 bases: TGTGCCAGCGGACTAGCGGGAGGGCCGGGGTTCTTC. Amino acids: CASGLAGGPGFF.

Only a few counts were recorded for this clone. The genes are TRBV7-6 and TRBJ1-1; possible D gene TRBD1, 5 bases. Germline V gene lookup returns CDR1 SGHVS and CDR2 FNYEAQ. V lost 5 bases, J lost 1 base, and 8 bases lay in between. CDR3 size: 13 residues. The CDR3 here is CASSPQENTEAFF. CDR3 in DNA: TGTGCCAGCAGCCCACAGGAGAACACTGAAGCTTTCTTT.

The V and J genes are TRBV5-1 and TRBJ2-1; no reliable D call. Germline V gene data show CDR1 as SGHRS and CDR2 as YFSETQ. Between the trimmed V and J ends, which lost 4 bases and 5 bases, there was a span of 13 bases. CDR3 length: 14 residues. CDR3: CASSPDVEDNEQFF. The DNA of the CDR3 is TGCGCCAGCAGCCCTGACGTAGAAGACAATGAGCAGTTCTTC. Looking up the rest from reference TRBV5-1 and TRBJ2-1 gives the full variable domain: KAGVTQTPRYLIKTRGQQVTLSCSPISGHRSVSWYQQTPGQGLQFLFEYFSETQRNKGNFPGRFSGRQFSNSRSEMNVSTLELGDSALYLCASSPDVEDNEQFFGPGTRLTVL.

The rearrangement links TRBV20-1 to TRBJ2-7; the D is unclear. CDR1 is DFQATT and CDR2 is SNEGSKA in the germline V gene (reference sequence). V lost 3 bases, J lost 7 bases, and 10 bases lay in between. This CDR3 is built from 11 residues. The CDR3 sequence: CSARSTIEQYF. Here the CDR3 DNA reads TGCAGTGCTAGGTCCACTATTGAGCAGTACTTC.

The chain links TRBV27 to TRBJ2-5; tentative D call: TRBD2 (7 bases). V was trimmed by 0 bases and J by 5 bases, leaving 19 bases between them. From germline, CDR1 is MNHEY and CDR2 SMNVEV (reference sequence). This CDR3 comprises 17 residues. The CDR3 coding sequence is TGTGCCAGCAGTTTATCGGGGGGGGCTAGCGTTGGGGAGACCCAGTACTTC. This gives the protein CASSLSGGASVGETQYF.

V gene TRBV29-1 combines with J gene TRBJ1-1, with D unresolved. CDR3 length: 15 amino acids. Germline lookup yields CDR1 SQVTM and CDR2 ANQGSEA. Trimming stripped 1 base from V and 4 bases from J, with 16 bases between. CDR3 coding DNA: TGCAGCGTTGAAGGCCTGGACTCGGCTGGCACTGAAGCTTTCTTT. Residues: CSVEGLDSAGTEAFF.

This CDR3 reads CASSEPIRGEETQYF. The CDR3 DNA follows: TGTGCCAGCAGTGAACCGATTAGGGGAGAAGAGACCCAGTACTTC. J is TRBJ2-5 and V is TRBV6-1, with D perhaps matching TRBD1 or TRBD2 (5 bases each). V lost 2 bases and J lost 3, with 13 bases in between. CDR1 and CDR2 (germline): MNHNS, SASEGT. This CDR3 is 15 amino acids long.

The chain couples TRBV5-1 to TRBJ2-1, with D perhaps matching TRBD1 (6 bases). The V and J ends lost 6 bases and 4 bases respectively, with 17 bases between them. The CDR3 totals 15 residues. CDR1 SGHRS and CDR2 YFSETQ come from the germline V gene. CDR3 sequence reads: CASMTGDTIYNEQFF. DNA for the CDR3: TGCGCCAGCATGACCGGGGACACGATATACAATGAGCAGTTCTTC.

The rearrangement joins TRBV6-4 to TRBJ1-2; D is unclear. Per the germline V gene, CDR1 is MRHNA and CDR2 is SNTAGT. V lost 0 bases, J lost 0 bases, and 11 bases lay in between. This CDR3 contains 16 residues. CDR3: CASSDSWTVTNYGYTF. CDR3 in DNA: TGTGCCAGCAGTGACTCATGGACGGTTACTAACTATGGCTACACCTTC.

Notes on this clone: This same CDR3 is encoded by further DNA sequences in the sample. This sequence joins TRBV5-1 and TRBJ2-7; no firm D call. Between the trimmed V and J ends, which lost 0 bases and 4 bases, there was a span of 5 bases. Per the germline V gene, CDR1 is SGHRS and CDR2 is YFSETQ. This CDR3 spans 12 amino acids. CDR3 sequence: CASSLGGYEQYF. DNA for the CDR3: TGCGCCAGCAGCTTGGGGGGATACGAGCAGTACTTC. Filled out from reference TRBV5-1 and TRBJ2-7, the complete variable domain reads KAGVTQTPRYLIKTRGQQVTLSCSPISGHRSVSWYQQTPGQGLQFLFEYFSETQRNKGNFPGRFSGRQFSNSRSEMNVSTLELGDSALYLCASSLGGYEQYFGPGTRLTVT.